This T cell receptor (beta chain) is drawn from a study of CD8+ T cells in alopecia areata. Study-level results: Tofacitinib produced a significant decrease in scalp clonality and in expanded CD8+ clones among the top 100. The study found that many expanded lesional clones persisted in scalp and blood during tofacitinib.

V lost 1 base to trimming and J lost 2 bases; unmatched junction nucleotides: 8. This CDR3 comprises 16 residues. CDR1 is LGHNA, CDR2 YNFKEQ, per germline. This clone was found a few times. Its antigen is unidentified. Treatment meaning: oral pan-JAK inhibitor, 5-10 mg twice daily. After isolation, RNA underwent reverse transcription to generate cDNA as the sequencing template. Profiling relied on immunoSEQ multiplex PCR, and the TCRdb table lists in-frame clones only, not all of them. This table has 150,000 to 200,000 clones, around three fifths appearing once. The V call is TRBV4-2, the J call TRBJ2-7, with 7 bases aligning to TRBD1. The sequence came from a human donor with alopecia areata. The source material was CD4+ T cells sorted from blood, sampled at week 24, from a patient treated with tofacitinib. This CDR3 is CASSQASGQATYEQYF. CDR3 DNA: TGTGCCAGCAGCCAAGCCTCCGGACAGGCTACCTACGAGCAGTACTTC.